This T cell receptor beta chain was obtained from a study of radiotherapy plus CTLA-4 blockade in lung cancer. Study at large: With around 30% of patients having disease control, objective responses were seen in approximately 17%. Notes on the study in general: Tumor-derived TCR clones expanded in blood after radiotherapy plus ipilimumab. The best prediction of response reportedly came from early blood T cell clone dynamics, with interferon-beta.

The germline gives CDR1 SGHNT, CDR2 YYREEE (reference sequence). The CDR3 loop spans 15 amino acids. V dropped 0 bases and J dropped 7 bases, with 16 bases sitting between them. As for this clone: No antigen is known for it.

Repertoires were generated with immunoSEQ multiplex PCR, while TCRdb's copy carries only in-frame clones and drops some. The sample has tens of thousands of clones, 70% to 80% seen once. The sequencing used peripheral blood, collected from a patient treated with radiotherapy plus ipilimumab. This TCR was sampled from a human donor with non-small cell lung cancer who had stable disease on radiotherapy plus ipilimumab. J is TRBJ1-2 and V is TRBV5-4, with no clear D. Here the CDR3 reads CASSLGAQDPGGYTF. CDR3 in DNA: TGTGCCAGCAGCTTGGGGGCCCAAGATCCTGGTGGCTACACCTTC.